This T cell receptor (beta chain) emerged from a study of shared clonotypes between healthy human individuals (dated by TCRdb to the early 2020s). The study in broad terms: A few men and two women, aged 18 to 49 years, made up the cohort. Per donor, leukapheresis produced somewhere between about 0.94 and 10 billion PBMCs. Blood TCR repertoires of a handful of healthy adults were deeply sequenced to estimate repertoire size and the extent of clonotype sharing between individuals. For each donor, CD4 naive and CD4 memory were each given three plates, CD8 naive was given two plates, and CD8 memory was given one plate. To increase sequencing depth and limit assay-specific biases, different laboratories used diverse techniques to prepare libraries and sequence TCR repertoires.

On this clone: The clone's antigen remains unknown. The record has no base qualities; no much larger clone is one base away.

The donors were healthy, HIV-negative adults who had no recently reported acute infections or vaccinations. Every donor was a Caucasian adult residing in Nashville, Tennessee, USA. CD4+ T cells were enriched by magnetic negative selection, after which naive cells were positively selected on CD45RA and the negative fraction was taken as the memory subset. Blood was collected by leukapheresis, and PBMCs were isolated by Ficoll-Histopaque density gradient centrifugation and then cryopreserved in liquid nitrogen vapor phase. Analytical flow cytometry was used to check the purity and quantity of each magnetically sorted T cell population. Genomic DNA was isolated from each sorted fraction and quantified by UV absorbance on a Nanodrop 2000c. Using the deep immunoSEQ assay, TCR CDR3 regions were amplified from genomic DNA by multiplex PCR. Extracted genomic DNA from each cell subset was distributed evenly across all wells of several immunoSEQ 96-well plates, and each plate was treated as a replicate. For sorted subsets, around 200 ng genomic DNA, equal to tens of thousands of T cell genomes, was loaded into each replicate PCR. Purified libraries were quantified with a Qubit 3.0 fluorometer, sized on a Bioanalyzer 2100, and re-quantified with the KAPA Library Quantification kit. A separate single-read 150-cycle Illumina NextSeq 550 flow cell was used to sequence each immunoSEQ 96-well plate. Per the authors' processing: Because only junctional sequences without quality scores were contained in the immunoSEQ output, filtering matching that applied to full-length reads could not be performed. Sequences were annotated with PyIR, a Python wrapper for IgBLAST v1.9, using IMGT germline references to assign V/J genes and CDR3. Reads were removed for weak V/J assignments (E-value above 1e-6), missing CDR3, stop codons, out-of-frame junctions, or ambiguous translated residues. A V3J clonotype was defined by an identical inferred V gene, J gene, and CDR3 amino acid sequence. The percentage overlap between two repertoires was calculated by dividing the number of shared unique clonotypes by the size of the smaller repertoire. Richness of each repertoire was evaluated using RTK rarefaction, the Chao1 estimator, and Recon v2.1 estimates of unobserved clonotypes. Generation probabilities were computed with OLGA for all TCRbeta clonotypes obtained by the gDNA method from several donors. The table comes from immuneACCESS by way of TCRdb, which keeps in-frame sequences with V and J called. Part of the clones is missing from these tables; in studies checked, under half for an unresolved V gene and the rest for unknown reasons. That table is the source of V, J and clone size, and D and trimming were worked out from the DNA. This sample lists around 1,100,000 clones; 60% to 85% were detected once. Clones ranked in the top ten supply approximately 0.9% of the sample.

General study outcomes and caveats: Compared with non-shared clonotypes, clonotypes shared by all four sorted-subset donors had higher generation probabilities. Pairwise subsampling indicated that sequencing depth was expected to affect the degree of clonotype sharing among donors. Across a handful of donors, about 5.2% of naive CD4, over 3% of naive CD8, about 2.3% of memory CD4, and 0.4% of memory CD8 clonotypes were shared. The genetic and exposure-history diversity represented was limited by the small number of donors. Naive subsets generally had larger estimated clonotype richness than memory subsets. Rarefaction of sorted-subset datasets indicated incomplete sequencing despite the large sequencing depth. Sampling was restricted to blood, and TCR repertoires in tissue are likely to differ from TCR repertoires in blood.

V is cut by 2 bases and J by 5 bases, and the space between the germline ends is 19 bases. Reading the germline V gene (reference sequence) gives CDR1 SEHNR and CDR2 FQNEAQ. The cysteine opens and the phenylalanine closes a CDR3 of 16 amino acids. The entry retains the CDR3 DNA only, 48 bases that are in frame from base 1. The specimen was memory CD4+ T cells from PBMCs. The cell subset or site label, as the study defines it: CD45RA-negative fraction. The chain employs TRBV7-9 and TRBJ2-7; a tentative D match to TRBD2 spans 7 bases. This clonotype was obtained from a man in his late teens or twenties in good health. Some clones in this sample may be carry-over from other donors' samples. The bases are TGTGCCAGCAGCTTACCGGCGGAAAAGCGGGACAACGAGCAGTACTTC. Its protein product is CASSLPAEKRDNEQYF.